This section outlines one T cell receptor beta chain sequence together with its context. Its antigen is unidentified. V gave up 7 bases and J gave up 8 bases, with 17 bases separating them. In germline, CDR1 is SNHLY, CDR2 FYNNEI. CDR3 length: 13 amino acids. Libraries were prepared by immunoSEQ multiplex PCR; TCRdb keeps only in-frame clonotypes and omits some of them. The sample carries around 350,000 clones, around 84% recorded once. Regarding treatment: roughly 19 received Ad26.COV2.S at low or high dose, single or two shots; a few received placebo; per-sample allocation not given. Sampling happened 63 days after the first vaccine or placebo injection. The sample belongs to a study of Ad26.COV2.S vaccination and SARS-CoV-2 variants. Turning to the study itself: Recipients of Ad26.COV2.S got it intramuscularly, once or twice 56 days apart.

The study, taken as a whole, reports: Spike-specific TCR breadth in vaccine recipients exceeded that seen in placebo recipients. Substantial breadth in spike-specific CD8+ and CD4+ T cell responses was reportedly seen after vaccination. Breadth of non-spike TCRs did not differ between vaccinees and placebo recipients.

The clonotype comes from a person between 18 and 60 years old who received the Ad26.COV2.S COVID-19 vaccine or a placebo. The chain joins TRBV2 to TRBJ1-2, with D possibly matching TRBD1 (6 bases). The sequences come from peripheral blood, collected in a trial of Ad26.COV2.S vaccine versus placebo. The CDR3 is CASTPRTARGYTF. DNA of the CDR3: TGTGCCAGCACCCCCCGGACAGCGAGAGGCTACACCTTC.